This T cell receptor beta chain was recovered during a study of cytotoxic CD8 clonotypes in ibrutinib-treated CLL. The data were produced by immunoSEQ multiplex PCR, yet TCRdb's version contains in-frame clones alone and is incomplete. Of 150,000 or so clones listed, roughly three quarters are singletons. Trimming left V 3 bases short and J 4 bases short, with 12 bases between. The CDR3 loop spans 15 amino acids. CDR1 MNHEY and CDR2 SMNVEV come from the germline V gene (reference sequence). The J gene is TRBJ2-2, the V gene TRBV27, with D perhaps assigned TRBD1 or TRBD2 (6 bases each). The sequence came from a human donor with chronic lymphocytic leukemia. The sample consisted of PBMCs, taken after 24 months of ibrutinib treatment. CDR3 sequence: CASSLRGASTGELFF. As DNA, the CDR3 is TGTGCCAGCAGTTTGAGGGGGGCCAGCACCGGGGAGCTGTTTTTT.